This paragraph covers one T cell receptor beta chain sequence. This specimen includes other DNA sequences encoding the same CDR3. The data were taken from a study of blood T cell repertoires in COVID-19. CDR3 length: 12 amino acids. Trimming stripped 2 bases from V and 7 bases from J, with 6 bases between. Per the germline V gene, CDR1 is MDHEN and CDR2 is SYDVKM. The protocol was immunoSEQ multiplex PCR, while the TCRdb copy is restricted to in-frame clones and leaves out a portion. The top ten hold about 1.1% of the sample, which has approximately 450,000 clones, around 91% seen once. Material for sequencing was PBMCs or T cells enriched from blood (not recorded which). This TCR came from a man aged 25-45 years who had recovered from COVID-19. The rearrangement links TRBV28 to TRBJ1-5; unclear D gene. This chain's CDR3 is CASSLGGQPQHF. CDR3 DNA sequence: TGTGCCAGCAGTTTAGGCGGCCAGCCCCAGCATTTT.